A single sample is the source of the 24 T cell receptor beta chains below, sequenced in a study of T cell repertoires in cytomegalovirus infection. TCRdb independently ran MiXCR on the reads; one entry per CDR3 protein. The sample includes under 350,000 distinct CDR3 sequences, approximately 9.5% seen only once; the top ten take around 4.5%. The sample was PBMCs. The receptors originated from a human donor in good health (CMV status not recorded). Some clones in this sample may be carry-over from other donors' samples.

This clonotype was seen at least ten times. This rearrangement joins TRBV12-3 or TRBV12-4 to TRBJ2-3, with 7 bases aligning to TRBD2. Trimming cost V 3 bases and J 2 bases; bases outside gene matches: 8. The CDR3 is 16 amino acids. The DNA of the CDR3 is TGTGCCAGCAGTTTGGTGGGCGGGAGTGACACAGATACGCAGTATTTT. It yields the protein CASSLVGGSDTDTQYF.

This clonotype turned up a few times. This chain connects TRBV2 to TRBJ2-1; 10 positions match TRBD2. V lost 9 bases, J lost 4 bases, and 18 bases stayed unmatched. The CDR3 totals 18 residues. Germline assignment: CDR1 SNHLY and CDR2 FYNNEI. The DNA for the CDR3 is TGTGCCAGTAGACAGGGGTTGTCTAGCGGGAGAGCGTACAATGAGCAGTTCTTC. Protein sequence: CASRQGLSSGRAYNEQFF.

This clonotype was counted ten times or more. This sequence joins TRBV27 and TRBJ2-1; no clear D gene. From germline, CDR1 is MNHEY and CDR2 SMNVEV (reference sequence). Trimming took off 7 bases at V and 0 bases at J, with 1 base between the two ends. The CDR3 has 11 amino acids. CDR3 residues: CASISYNEQFF. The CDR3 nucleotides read TGTGCCAGCATCTCCTACAATGAGCAGTTCTTC.

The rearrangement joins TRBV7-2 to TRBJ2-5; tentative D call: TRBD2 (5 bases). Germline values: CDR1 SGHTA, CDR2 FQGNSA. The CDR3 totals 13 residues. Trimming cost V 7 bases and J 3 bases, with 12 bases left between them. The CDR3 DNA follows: TGTGCCAGCACCTCCAGAGCGGAAGAGACCCAGTACTTC. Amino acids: CASTSRAEETQYF. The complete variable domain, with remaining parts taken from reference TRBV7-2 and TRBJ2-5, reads GAGVSQSPSNKVTEKGKDVELRCDPISGHTALYWYRQSLGQGLEFLIYFQGNSAPDKSGLPSDRFSAERTGGSVSTLTIQRTQQEDSAVYLCASTSRAEETQYFGPGTRLLVL.

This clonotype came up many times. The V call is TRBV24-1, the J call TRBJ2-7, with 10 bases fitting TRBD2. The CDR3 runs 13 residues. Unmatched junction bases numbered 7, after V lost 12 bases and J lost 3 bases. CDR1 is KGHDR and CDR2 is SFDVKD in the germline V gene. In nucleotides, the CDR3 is TGTGCCGCCCAGGGACTAGCGAGCTACGAGCAGTACTTC. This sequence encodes CAAQGLASYEQYF.

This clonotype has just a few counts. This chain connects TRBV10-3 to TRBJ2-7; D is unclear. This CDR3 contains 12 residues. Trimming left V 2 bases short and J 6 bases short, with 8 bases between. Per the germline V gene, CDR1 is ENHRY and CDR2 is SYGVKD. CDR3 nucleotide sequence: TGTGCCATCAGTGAGACGGTACTCGAGCAGTACTTC. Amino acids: CAISETVLEQYF.

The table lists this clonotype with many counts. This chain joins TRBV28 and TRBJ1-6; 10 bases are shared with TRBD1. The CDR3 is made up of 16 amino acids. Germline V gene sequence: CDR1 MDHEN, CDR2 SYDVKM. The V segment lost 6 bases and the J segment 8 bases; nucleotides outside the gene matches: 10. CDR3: CASRHPGQGRHSPLHF. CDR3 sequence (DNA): TGTGCCAGCAGACATCCGGGACAGGGGAGGCATTCACCCCTCCACTTT.

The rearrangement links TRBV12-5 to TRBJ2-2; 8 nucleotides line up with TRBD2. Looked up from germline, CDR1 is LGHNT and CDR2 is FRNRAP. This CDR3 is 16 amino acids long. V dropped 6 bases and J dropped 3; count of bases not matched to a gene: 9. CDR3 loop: CASGSLSGRYTGELFF. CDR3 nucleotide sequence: TGTGCTAGTGGCTCCTTGAGCGGGAGATACACCGGGGAGCTGTTTTTT.

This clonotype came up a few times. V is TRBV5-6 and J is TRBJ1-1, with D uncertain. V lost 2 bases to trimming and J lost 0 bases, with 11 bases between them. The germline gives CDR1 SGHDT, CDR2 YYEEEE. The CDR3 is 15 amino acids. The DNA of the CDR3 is TGTGCCAGCAGCTTCCTGAAGGCCATGAACACTGAAGCTTTCTTT. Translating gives CASSFLKAMNTEAFF.

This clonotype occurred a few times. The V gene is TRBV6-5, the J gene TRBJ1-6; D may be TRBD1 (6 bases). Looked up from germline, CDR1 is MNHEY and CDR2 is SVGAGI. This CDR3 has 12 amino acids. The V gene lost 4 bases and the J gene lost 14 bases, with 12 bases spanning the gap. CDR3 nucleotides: TGTGCCAGCAGTTCCGGGACAACTACCCTCCACTTT. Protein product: CASSSGTTTLHF.

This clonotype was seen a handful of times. The CDR3, as DNA: TGTGCCAGCAGCTTAACCCCCGGACAGGGAACAGATACGCAGTATTTT. This encodes CASSLTPGQGTDTQYF. The V and J genes are TRBV7-6 and TRBJ2-3; 8 nucleotides line up with TRBD1. Germline V CDR1 and CDR2: SGHVS, FNYEAQ. The CDR3 is made up of 16 amino acids. J gave up 3 bases and V 2 bases, and 7 bases lay outside the gene matches.

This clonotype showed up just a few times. The CDR3 sequence: CASGLVKGSAQVQLNTEAFF. The CDR3 DNA follows: TGTGCTAGTGGTTTGGTAAAAGGTTCGGCGCAGGTTCAACTGAACACTGAAGCTTTCTTT. This chain joins TRBV12-5 and TRBJ1-1; D ambiguous. The CDR3 has 20 amino acids. Germline CDR1 LGHNT, CDR2 FRNRAP. Trimming stripped 0 bases from V and 0 bases from J, with 23 bases between.

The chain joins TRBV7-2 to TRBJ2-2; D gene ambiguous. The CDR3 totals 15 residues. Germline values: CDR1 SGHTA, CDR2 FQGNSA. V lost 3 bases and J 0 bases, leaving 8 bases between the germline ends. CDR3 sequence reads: CASSFLGANTGELFF. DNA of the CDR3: TGTGCCAGCAGCTTCCTAGGAGCGAACACCGGGGAGCTGTTTTTT.

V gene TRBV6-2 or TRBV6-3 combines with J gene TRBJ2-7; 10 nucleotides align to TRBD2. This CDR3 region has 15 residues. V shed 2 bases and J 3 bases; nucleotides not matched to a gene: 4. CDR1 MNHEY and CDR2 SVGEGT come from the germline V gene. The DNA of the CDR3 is TGTGCCAGCAGTTACGGCGGGACTAGCGACTACGAGCAGTACTTC. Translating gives CASSYGGTSDYEQYF.

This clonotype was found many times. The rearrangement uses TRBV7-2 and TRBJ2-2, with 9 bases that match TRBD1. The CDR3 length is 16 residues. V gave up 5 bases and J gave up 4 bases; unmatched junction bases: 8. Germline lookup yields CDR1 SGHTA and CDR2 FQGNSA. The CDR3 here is CASSLHRGPSTGELFF. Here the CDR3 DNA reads TGTGCCAGCAGCCTTCACAGGGGGCCTAGCACCGGGGAGCTGTTTTTT.

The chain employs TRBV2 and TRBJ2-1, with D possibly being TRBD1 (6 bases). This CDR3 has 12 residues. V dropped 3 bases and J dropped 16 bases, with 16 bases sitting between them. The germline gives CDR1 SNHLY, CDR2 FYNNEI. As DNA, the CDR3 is TGTGCCAGCAGTGACCGACAGGCCCAGGGTTTCTTC. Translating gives CASSDRQAQGFF.

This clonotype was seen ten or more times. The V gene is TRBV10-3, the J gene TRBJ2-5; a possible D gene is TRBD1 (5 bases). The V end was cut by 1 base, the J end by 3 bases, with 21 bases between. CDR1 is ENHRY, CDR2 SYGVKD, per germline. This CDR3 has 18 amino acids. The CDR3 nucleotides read TGTGCCATCAGTGAGTTACCGGACGGGCAGGGTGTTGAAGAGACCCAGTACTTC. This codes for CAISELPDGQGVEETQYF.

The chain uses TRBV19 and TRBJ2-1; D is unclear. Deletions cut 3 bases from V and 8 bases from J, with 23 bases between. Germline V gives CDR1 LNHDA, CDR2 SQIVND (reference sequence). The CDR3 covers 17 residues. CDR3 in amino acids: CASSMLKQPTRRDEQFF. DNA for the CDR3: TGTGCCAGTAGTATGTTAAAACAGCCCACCAGAAGGGATGAGCAGTTCTTC.

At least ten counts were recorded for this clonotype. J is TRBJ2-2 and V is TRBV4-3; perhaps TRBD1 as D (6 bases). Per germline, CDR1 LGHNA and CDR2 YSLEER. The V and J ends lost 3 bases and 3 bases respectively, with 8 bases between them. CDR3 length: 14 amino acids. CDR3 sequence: CASSHRTDTGELFF. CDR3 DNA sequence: TGCGCCAGCAGCCACCGGACAGACACCGGGGAGCTGTTTTTT.

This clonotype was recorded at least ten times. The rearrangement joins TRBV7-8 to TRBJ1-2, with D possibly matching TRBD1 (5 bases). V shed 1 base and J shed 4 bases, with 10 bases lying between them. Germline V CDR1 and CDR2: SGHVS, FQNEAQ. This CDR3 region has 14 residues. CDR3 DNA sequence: TGTGCCAGCAGCTTAGACAGGCTTTCCTATGGCTACACCTTC. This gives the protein CASSLDRLSYGYTF.

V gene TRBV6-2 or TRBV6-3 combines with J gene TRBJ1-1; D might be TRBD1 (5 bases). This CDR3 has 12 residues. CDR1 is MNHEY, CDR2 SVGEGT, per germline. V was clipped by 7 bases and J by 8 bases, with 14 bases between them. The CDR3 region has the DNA TGTGCCAGCACCCGTGAGTGGGGGGAAGCTTTCTTT. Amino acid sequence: CASTREWGEAFF.

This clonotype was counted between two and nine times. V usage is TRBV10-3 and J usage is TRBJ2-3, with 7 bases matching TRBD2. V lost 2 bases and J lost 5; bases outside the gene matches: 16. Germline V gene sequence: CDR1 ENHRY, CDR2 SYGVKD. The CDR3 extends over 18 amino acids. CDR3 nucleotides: TGTGCCATCAGTGAGCCCCTCTCTGGCGGGAGTTTGGGAGATACGCAGTATTTT. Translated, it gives CAISEPLSGGSLGDTQYF.

DNA of the CDR3: TGCAGTGCTAGAGATTCAGGGGGGTACGAGCAGTACTTC. Translating gives CSARDSGGYEQYF. The V call is TRBV20-1, the J call TRBJ2-7; D might be TRBD1 (7 bases). The CDR3 extends over 13 amino acids. Per germline, CDR1 DFQATT and CDR2 SNEGSKA (reference sequence). The V gene lost 0 bases and the J gene lost 4 bases, with 10 bases spanning the gap.

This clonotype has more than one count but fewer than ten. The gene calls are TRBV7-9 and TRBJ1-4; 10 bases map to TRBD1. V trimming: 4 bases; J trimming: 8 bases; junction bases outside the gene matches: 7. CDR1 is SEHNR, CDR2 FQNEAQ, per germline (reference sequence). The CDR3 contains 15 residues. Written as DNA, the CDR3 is TGTGCCAGCAGCTCCCCGGGGACAGGGGCAGAAAAACTGTTTTTT. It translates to CASSSPGTGAEKLFF.